A selection of T cell receptor beta chains follows, all from one sample in a study of T cell responses to AZD1222 COVID-19 vaccine. Produced via immunoSEQ multiplex PCR; TCRdb's table is partial and in-frame only. This sample carries just under 85,000 clones, about 90% of them seen once, and the ten largest clones take roughly 7.6%. The starting material was peripheral blood, obtained on day 0 of AZD1222 vaccination. These receptors came from an adult in good health. The conserved cysteine and the conserved F or W are not part of the CDR3 here. The size entry is marked missing in some rows and otherwise reads once, few, many or a size class.

V,size,J,CDR3
TRBV7-2,.,TRBJ2-2,ASSLSGADTGELF
TRBV18,.,TRBJ2-5,ASSQETQY
TRBV12-5,.,TRBJ2-2,ASRENRGAGELF
TRBV28,.,TRBJ2-3,ASSSGGAGPDTQY
TRBV10-2,.,TRBJ1-5,ASRGAGVDQPQH
TRBV2,.,TRBJ1-2,ASLDRDYGYT
TRBV30,.,TRBJ1-1,AWGETEAF
TRBV4-2,.,TRBJ2-3,ASSQSGQGKDTQY
TRBV5-1,.,TRBJ1-1,ASNPVAGNTEAF
TRBV6-2/TRBV6-3,.,TRBJ1-2,ASSLSGLNYGYT
TRBV7-6,.,TRBJ2-5,ASSLGAWRGQETQY
TRBV9,.,TRBJ2-4,ASSVGQDGAKNIQY
TRBV5-1,.,TRBJ1-2,ASSPGWDYGYT
TRBV15,.,TRBJ2-6,ATSREYRAGTNSGANVLT
TRBV7-9,.,TRBJ2-4,ASSFRSQGPNIQY
TRBV18,.,TRBJ2-2,ASSPTAGGAFTGELF
TRBV28,.,TRBJ1-5,ASRSPGQGSNQPQH
TRBV7-6,few,TRBJ2-1,ASSFTRSDEQF
TRBV10-2,.,TRBJ2-7,ASSGTGVNEQY
TRBV7-3,.,TRBJ2-1,ASSLGGSDEQF
TRBV27,.,TRBJ2-3,ASSSEGGPDTQY
TRBV6-2/TRBV6-3,.,TRBJ2-7,ASSLDRVYEQY
TRBV28,once,TRBJ2-4,ASTETGLNIQY
TRBV5-1,.,TRBJ2-3,ASSLAGASGGRTDTQY
TRBV27,.,TRBJ1-2,ASSRTGGGYT
TRBV5-1,.,TRBJ2-5,ASSPGDRGREETQY
TRBV7-2,few,TRBJ2-1,ASTSVGGRNEQF
TRBV30,.,TRBJ1-5,AWMPGQRLNQPQH
TRBV18,.,TRBJ2-2,ASSLQGAGELF
TRBV13,.,TRBJ2-5,ASSQTSGGRETQY
TRBV5-1,.,TRBJ1-6,ASSRTGTDSPLH
TRBV9,once,TRBJ1-4,ASSTFTGAGEKLF
TRBV11-3,.,TRBJ2-2,ASSLGTDTGELF
TRBV28,.,TRBJ1-1,ASSLQGGQDTEAF
TRBV19,.,TRBJ2-3,ASTNLDTQY
TRBV3-1/TRBV3-2,.,TRBJ1-1,ASSQDGRGWNTEAF
TRBV28,.,TRBJ2-3,ASSLTGEADTQY
TRBV3-1/TRBV3-2,.,TRBJ1-3,ASSLTRGGPSYSGNTIY
TRBV5-5,.,TRBJ1-1,ASSLTWDGLNTEAF
TRBV7-9,.,TRBJ2-1,ASSQDRGQYNEQF
TRBV7-2,.,TRBJ1-3,ASSFREGFAGNTIY
TRBV28,.,TRBJ2-7,ASSSQGEHSYEQY
TRBV25-1,.,TRBJ2-2,ASSRGGQNTGELF
TRBV13,few,TRBJ1-1,ASSLTRGGWDTEAF
TRBV28,.,TRBJ1-4,ASSLGGFNEKLF
TRBV5-4,once,TRBJ1-2,ASSSVGSEGYT
TRBV14,.,TRBJ1-4,ASSQDLPGTGNEKLF
TRBV2,.,TRBJ1-4,ASRLDRVNEKLF
TRBV6-5,.,TRBJ2-1,ASSSGGQGPYNEQF
TRBV6-1,once,TRBJ1-1,ASSEAGNTEAF
TRBV6-2/TRBV6-3,.,TRBJ2-2,ASSQLAGAGELF
TRBV7-8,.,TRBJ1-3,ASSLGASSGNTIY
TRBV5-1,once,TRBJ1-1,ASSLNRGRTVNTEAF